Reported below is one TCR beta chain. The antigen remains unidentified. Prepared TCR beta cDNA libraries contained unique molecular identifiers. TCRdb re-analysed the PCR reads in MiXCR, keeping a single row per CDR3 protein. This sample has 750,000 to 950,000 distinct CDR3 sequences, with about 57% found just once. The source of the sample is a study of post-analysis software for immune sequencing data. General study findings and limits: Comparison of patients with controls showed a handful of TRBV segments more frequent in patients, TRBV5-6, TRBV5-1 and TRBV20-1 among them.

CDR3 length equals 15 residues. Trimming shortened V by 10 bases and J by 0 bases, and 16 bases separated the two germline ends. Germline values: CDR1 WSHSY, CDR2 SAAADI. What was sequenced was blood. V is TRBV10-2 and J is TRBJ2-1; a possible D gene is TRBD2 (6 bases). This sequence was found in a girl aged 5-17 years with multiple sclerosis. The CDR3 loop is CAIREDSSSYNEQFF. The CDR3 coding sequence is TGCGCCATCAGGGAGGACTCAAGCTCCTACAATGAGCAGTTCTTC.